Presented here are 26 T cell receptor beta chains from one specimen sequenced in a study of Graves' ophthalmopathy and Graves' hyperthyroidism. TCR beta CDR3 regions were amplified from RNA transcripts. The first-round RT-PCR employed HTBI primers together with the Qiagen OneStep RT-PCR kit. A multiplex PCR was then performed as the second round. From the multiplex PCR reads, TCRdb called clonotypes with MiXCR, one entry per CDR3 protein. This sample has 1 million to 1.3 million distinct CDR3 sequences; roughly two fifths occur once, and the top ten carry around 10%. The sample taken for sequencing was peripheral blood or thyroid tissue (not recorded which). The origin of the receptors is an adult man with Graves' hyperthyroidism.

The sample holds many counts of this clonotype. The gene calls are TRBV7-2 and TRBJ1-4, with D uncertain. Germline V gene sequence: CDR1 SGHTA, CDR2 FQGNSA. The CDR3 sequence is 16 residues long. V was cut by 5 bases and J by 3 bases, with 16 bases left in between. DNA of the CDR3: TGTGCCAGCAGCGCCCAGTGGGGTGTACCTAATGAAAAACTGTTTTTT. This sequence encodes CASSAQWGVPNEKLFF.

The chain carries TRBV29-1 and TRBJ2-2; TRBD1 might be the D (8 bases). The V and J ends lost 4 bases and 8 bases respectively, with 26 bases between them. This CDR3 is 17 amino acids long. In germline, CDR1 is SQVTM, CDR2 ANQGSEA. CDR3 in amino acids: CSVVFQLGQGGSGELFF. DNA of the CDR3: TGCAGCGTTGTATTCCAACTCGGACAGGGAGGGTCGGGGGAGCTGTTTTTT.

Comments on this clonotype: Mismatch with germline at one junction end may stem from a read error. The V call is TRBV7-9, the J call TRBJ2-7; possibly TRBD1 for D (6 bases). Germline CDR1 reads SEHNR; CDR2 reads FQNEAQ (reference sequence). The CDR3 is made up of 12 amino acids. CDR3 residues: CASSYRDTLRNF. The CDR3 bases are TGTGCCAGCAGCTACCGGGACACCCTGAGGAACTTC.

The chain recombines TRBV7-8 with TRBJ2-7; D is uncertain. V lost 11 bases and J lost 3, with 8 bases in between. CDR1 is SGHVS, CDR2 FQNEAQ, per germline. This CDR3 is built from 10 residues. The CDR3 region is CAWSHYEQYF. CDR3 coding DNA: TGTGCCTGGAGTCACTACGAGCAGTACTTC.

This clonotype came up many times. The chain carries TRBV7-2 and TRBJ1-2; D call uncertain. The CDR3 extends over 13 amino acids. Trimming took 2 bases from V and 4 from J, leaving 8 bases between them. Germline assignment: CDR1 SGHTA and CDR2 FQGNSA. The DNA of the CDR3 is TGTGCCAGCAGCTTAACGGGGAGCTATGGCTACACCTTC. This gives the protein CASSLTGSYGYTF.

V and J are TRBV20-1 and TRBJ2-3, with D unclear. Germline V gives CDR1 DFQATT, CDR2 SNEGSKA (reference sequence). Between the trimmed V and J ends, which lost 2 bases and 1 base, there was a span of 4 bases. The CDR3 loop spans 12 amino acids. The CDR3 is CSARWGTDTQYF. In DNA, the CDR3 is TGCAGTGCTAGATGGGGCACAGATACGCAGTATTTT.

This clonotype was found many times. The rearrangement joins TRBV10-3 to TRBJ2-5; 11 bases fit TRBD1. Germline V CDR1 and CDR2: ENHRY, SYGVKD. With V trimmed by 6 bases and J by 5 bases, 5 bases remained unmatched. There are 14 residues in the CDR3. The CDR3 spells CAISGQGAGETQYF. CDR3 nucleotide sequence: TGTGCCATCAGCGGACAGGGGGCGGGCGAGACCCAGTACTTC.

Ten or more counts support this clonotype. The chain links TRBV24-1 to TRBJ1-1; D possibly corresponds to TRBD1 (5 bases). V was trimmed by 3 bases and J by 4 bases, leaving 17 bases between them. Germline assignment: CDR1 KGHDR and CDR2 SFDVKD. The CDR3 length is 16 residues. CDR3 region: CATSDGGGWGGTEAFF. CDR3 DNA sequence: TGTGCCACCAGTGATGGGGGGGGTTGGGGTGGCACTGAAGCTTTCTTT.

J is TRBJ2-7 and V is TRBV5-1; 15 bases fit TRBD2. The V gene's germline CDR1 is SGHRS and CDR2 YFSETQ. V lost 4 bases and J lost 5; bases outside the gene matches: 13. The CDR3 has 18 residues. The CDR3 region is CASSTEPGLAGGRNEQYF. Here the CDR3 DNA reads TGCGCCAGCAGCACAGAACCGGGACTAGCGGGAGGTAGGAACGAGCAGTACTTC.

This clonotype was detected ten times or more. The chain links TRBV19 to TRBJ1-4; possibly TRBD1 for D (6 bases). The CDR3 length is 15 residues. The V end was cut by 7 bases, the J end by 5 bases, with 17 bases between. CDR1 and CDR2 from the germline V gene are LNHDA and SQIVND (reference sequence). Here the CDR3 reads CASTPTWTVNEKLFF. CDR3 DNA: TGTGCCAGTACCCCGACCTGGACAGTCAATGAAAAACTGTTTTTT.

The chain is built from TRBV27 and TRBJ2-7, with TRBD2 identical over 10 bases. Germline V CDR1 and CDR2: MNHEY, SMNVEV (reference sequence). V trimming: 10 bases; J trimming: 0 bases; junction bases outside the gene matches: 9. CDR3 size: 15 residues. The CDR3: CATTRTSGSSYEQYF. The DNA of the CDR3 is TGTGCCACCACGAGGACTAGCGGTAGCTCCTACGAGCAGTACTTC.

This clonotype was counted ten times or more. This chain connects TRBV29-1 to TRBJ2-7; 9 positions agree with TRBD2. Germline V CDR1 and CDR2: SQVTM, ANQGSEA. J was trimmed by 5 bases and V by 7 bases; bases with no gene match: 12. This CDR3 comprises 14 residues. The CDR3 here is CSAASSGTGHEQYF. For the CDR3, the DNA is TGCAGCGCGGCGTCTAGCGGGACCGGGCACGAGCAGTACTTC.

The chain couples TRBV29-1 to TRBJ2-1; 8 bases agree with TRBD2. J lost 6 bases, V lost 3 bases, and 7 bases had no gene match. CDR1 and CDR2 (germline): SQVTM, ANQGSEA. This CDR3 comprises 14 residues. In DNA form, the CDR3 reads TGCAGCGTTGAGCCCCGGGGGGGCCTCAATGAGCAGTTCTTC. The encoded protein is CSVEPRGGLNEQFF.

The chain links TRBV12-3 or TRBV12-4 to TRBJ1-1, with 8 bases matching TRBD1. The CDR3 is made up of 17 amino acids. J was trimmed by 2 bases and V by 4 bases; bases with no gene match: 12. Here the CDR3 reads CASSYGKIGTGNTEAFF. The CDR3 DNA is TGTGCCAGCAGTTACGGCAAGATCGGGACAGGTAACACTGAAGCTTTCTTT.

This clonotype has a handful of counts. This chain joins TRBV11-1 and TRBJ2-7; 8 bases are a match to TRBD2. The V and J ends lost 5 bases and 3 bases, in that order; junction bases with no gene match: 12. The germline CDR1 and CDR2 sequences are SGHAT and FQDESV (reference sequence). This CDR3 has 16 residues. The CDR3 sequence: CASSPTLAGHNYEQYF. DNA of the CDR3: TGTGCCAGCAGCCCTACTTTAGCGGGGCATAACTACGAGCAGTACTTC.

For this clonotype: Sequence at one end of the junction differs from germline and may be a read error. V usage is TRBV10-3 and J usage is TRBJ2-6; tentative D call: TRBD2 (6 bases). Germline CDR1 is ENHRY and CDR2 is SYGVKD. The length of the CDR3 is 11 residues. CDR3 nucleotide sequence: TGTGCCATCTCCGTTGGGGGGACTGAAGCTTTC. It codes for CAISVGGTEAF.

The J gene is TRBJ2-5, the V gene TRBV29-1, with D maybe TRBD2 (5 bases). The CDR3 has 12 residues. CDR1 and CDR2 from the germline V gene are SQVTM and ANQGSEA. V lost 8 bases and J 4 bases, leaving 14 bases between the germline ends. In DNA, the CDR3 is TGCAGCACCACCGGGGTGGGAGAGACCCAGTACTTC. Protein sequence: CSTTGVGETQYF.

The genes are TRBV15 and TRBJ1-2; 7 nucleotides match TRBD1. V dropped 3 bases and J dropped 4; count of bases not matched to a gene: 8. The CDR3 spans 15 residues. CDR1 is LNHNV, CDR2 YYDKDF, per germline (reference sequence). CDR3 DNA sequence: TGTGCCACCAGCAGTACAAGACAGGGAGGCTATGGCTACACCTTC. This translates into CATSSTRQGGYGYTF.

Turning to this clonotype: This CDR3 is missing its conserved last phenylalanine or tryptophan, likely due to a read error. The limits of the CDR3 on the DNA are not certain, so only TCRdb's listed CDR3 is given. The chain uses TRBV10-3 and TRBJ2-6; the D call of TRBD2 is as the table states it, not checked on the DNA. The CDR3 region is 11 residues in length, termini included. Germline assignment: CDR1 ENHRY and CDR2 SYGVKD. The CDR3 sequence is CAISERAGTLS.

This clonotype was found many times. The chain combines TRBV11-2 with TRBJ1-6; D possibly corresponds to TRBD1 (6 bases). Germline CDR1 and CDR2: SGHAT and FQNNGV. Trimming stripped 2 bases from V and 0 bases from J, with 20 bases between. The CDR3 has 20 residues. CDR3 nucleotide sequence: TGTGCCAGCAGCTTACGCGATCGGGGGTTAGGGGGCTCCTATAATTCACCCCTCCACTTT. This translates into CASSLRDRGLGGSYNSPLHF. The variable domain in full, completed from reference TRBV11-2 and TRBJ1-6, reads EAGVAQSPRYKIIEKRQSVAFWCNPISGHATLYWYQQILGQGPKLLIQFQNNGVVDDSQLPKDRFSAERLKGVDSTLKIQPAKLEDSAVYLCASSLRDRGLGGSYNSPLHFGNGTRLTVT.

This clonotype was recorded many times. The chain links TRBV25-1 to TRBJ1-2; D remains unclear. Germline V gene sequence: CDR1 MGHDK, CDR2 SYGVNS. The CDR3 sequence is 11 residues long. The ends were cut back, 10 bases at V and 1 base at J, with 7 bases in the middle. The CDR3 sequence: CAIKHNYGYTF. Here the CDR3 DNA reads TGTGCCATAAAACATAACTATGGCTACACCTTC.

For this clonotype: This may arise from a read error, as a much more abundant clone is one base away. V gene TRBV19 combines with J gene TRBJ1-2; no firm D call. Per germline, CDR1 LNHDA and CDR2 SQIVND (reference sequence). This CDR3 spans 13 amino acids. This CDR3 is CVSSSWTDYGYTF. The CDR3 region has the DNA TGTGTCAGTAGTTCCTGGACGGATTATGGCTACACCTTC.

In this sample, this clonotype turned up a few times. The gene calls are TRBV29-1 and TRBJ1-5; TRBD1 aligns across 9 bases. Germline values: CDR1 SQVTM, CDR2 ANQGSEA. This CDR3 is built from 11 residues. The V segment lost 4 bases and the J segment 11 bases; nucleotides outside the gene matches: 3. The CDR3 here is CSVGQGETQHF. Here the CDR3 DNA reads TGCAGCGTTGGACAGGGGGAGACCCAGCATTTT.

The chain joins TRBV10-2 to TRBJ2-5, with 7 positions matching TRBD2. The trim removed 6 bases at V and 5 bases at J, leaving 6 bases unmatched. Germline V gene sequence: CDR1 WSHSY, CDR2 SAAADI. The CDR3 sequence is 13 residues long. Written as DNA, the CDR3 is TGCGCCAGCAGAAAGCGGGGAGCGGAGACCCAGTACTTC. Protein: CASRKRGAETQYF.

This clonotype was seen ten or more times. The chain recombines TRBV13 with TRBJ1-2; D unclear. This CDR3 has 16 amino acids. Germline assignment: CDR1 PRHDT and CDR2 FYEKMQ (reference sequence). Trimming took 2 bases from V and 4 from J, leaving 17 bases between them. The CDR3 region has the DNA TGTGCCAGCAGCTTACGTCGGGTGGGCTCTCTCTATGGCTACACCTTC. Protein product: CASSLRRVGSLYGYTF.

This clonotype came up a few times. The DNA of the CDR3 is TGTGCCAGCAGTTTTTGGGCAGGGGGCGCAATGTCCTACGAGCAGTACTTC. Its translation: CASSFWAGGAMSYEQYF. The chain couples TRBV28 to TRBJ2-7, with TRBD1 identical over 8 bases. Germline V gene sequence: CDR1 MDHEN, CDR2 SYDVKM. The V gene end was trimmed by 3 bases and the J gene end by 1 base; junction bases not matched to a gene: 11. The CDR3 consists of 17 residues.